This T cell receptor beta chain stems from a study of shared clonotypes between healthy human individuals. Notes on the study in general: Sequencing of the sorted subsets was shown by rarefaction to be incomplete despite large depth. Shared clonotypes: about 4.6% naive CD4, around 3.5% naive CD8, about 2.5% memory CD4, approximately 0.37% memory CD8. Across subsets, estimated richness was generally greater for naive than for memory populations.

Turning to this clone: Its target is unknown.

CD45RO-negative CD8 cells positively selected for CCR7 made up the naive population, which excluded terminally differentiated effector memory CD45RA+ cells. Replicate PCRs for sorted subsets used about 200 ng DNA; this equaled tens of thousands of T cell genomes. Libraries were prepared by immunoSEQ multiplex PCR; TCRdb keeps only in-frame clonotypes and omits some of them. The data contain about 2.2 million clones, roughly 91% of them singletons. This receptor was taken from a man in his late teens or twenties in good health. Some clones in this sample may be carry-over from other donors' samples. The sample taken for sequencing was naive CD8+ T cells from PBMCs.

DNA of the CDR3: TGTGCCAGCAGCGTAGAGGTCAGCCTGAACACAGATACGCAGTATTTT. Encoded protein: CASSVEVSLNTDTQYF. V gene TRBV9 combines with J gene TRBJ2-3; D uncertain. V lost 0 bases and J lost 2, with 13 bases in between. Germline loops: CDR1 SGDLS, CDR2 YYNGEE. The CDR3 runs 16 residues.